This T cell receptor (beta chain) was found in a study of control samples from healthy donors and cancer patients. The assay was immunoSEQ multiplex PCR, and TCRdb's table has in-frame clones only and misses some. The table has about 130,000 clones, 80% to 95% seen once. This CDR3 comprises 13 residues. From germline, CDR1 is SQVTM and CDR2 ANQGSEA. V lost 4 bases and J 0 bases, leaving 10 bases between the germline ends. The sequence was obtained from a man of 80 years or more with head and neck cancer. Sample: PBMCs. The rearrangement uses TRBV29-1 and TRBJ2-7; D ambiguous. The CDR3 bases are TGCAGCGTTGTTTGGGCGAGCTCCTACGAGCAGTACTTC. It is translated as CSVVWASSYEQYF.